One sample yielded the 26 T cell receptor beta chains listed below, sequenced in a study of CD4 T cells in relation to SARS-CoV-2 and coronaviruses. TCRdb's table, derived via immunoSEQ multiplex PCR, lists solely in-frame clones and lacks some. The sample has 65,000 or so clones, around 87% seen once; the top ten hold 1.5% to 2%. Before the COVID-19 pandemic, during about 2010-2019, CD4+ T cells were taken from unexposed donors. The sample consisted of memory CD4+ T cells from PBMCs. Receptors originate from a human donor in good health.

The V call is TRBV10-3, the J call TRBJ1-6; TRBD1 matches at 9 bases. Germline lookup yields CDR1 ENHRY and CDR2 SYGVKD. The CDR3 runs 14 residues. The V and J ends lost 6 bases and 6 bases, in that order; junction bases with no gene match: 3. The chain's CDR3 is CAISSDRGNSPLHF. The DNA of the CDR3 is TGTGCCATCAGCTCGGACAGGGGTAATTCACCCCTCCACTTT.

CDR3 DNA: TGTGCCAGCAGCTTAGTCGGGAGCGGCGCAGATACGCAGTATTTT. As protein: CASSLVGSGADTQYF. This chain connects TRBV7-3 to TRBJ2-3; the D gene is possibly TRBD2 (6 bases). Germline V gene lookup returns CDR1 SGHTA and CDR2 FQGTGA. V was shortened by 2 bases and J by 4 bases, with 13 bases between the two germline ends. The CDR3 spans 15 residues.

The chain combines TRBV7-9 with TRBJ1-6, with 7 bases fitting TRBD1. V dropped 5 bases and J dropped 5; count of bases not matched to a gene: 6. Per germline, CDR1 SEHNR and CDR2 FQNEAQ (reference sequence). CDR3 length: 15 residues. The CDR3 loop reads CASSQGQIDNSPLHF. The CDR3 region has the DNA TGTGCCAGCAGCCAGGGACAGATAGATAATTCACCCCTCCACTTT.

The chain employs TRBV4-1 and TRBJ2-7; 9 bases map to TRBD1. The germline V gene encodes CDR1 MGHRA and CDR2 YSYEKL. The CDR3 totals 15 residues. The J segment lost 3 bases and the V segment lost 4 bases, leaving 7 bases of the junction unmatched. The CDR3 protein is CASSLSRGQGYEQYF. The DNA for the CDR3 is TGCGCCAGCAGCCTCTCTAGGGGACAGGGCTACGAGCAGTACTTC.

The CDR3 spells CASSSGRVADTQYF. The CDR3 DNA sequence: TGTGCCAGCAGCTCCGGTCGGGTTGCAGATACGCAGTATTTT. V and J are TRBV5-4 and TRBJ2-3, with D unresolved. The CDR3 runs 14 residues. V gave up 3 bases and J gave up 4 bases, with 12 bases separating them. CDR1 is SGHNT, CDR2 YYREEE, per germline (reference sequence). Full variable domain (remainder filled in from reference TRBV5-4 and TRBJ2-3): ETGVTQSPTHLIKTRGQQVTLRCSSQSGHNTVSWYQQALGQGPQFIFQYYREEENGRGNFPPRFSGLQFPNYSSELNVNALELDDSALYLCASSSGRVADTQYFGPGTRLTVL.

The rearrangement joins TRBV7-2 to TRBJ2-6; 8 bases are a match to TRBD1. Germline CDR1 SGHTA, CDR2 FQGNSA. The J segment lost 2 bases and the V segment lost 5 bases, leaving 8 bases of the junction unmatched. This CDR3 region has 17 residues. The CDR3 DNA reads as TGTGCCAGCAGCCCAGCCCCAGGGGGCGCTGGGGCCAACGTCCTGACTTTC. Translating gives CASSPAPGGAGANVLTF.

The V and J genes are TRBV5-4 and TRBJ2-7, with 11 bases lining up with TRBD2. J lost 2 bases, V lost 2 bases, and 6 bases had no gene match. Germline V gene data show CDR1 as SGHNT and CDR2 as YYREEE (reference sequence). The CDR3 covers 16 residues. CDR3 residues: CASSFGLAGGPYEQYF. In DNA form, the CDR3 reads TGTGCCAGCAGCTTCGGTCTAGCGGGAGGCCCCTACGAGCAGTACTTC.

The gene calls are TRBV5-4 and TRBJ2-3; 8 nucleotides agree with TRBD2. Trimming at V came to 1 base and at J to 4 bases, leaving 11 bases not matched to a gene. The CDR3 is made up of 17 amino acids. Per germline, CDR1 SGHNT and CDR2 YYREEE (reference sequence). This CDR3 reads CASSLPAGGVMADTQYF. The CDR3 nucleotides read TGTGCCAGCAGCTTGCCGGCGGGGGGTGTCATGGCAGATACGCAGTATTTT.

Here the CDR3 reads CASSPGQGKGEQYF. In DNA, the CDR3 is TGCGCCAGCAGCCCGGGACAGGGGAAGGGCGAGCAGTACTTC. The chain uses TRBV5-1 and TRBJ2-7; 10 bases map to TRBD1. This CDR3 spans 14 amino acids. Germline CDR1 and CDR2: SGHRS and YFSETQ. V lost 4 bases and J lost 6; bases outside the gene matches: 7.

The chain carries TRBV3-1 (or the pseudogene TRBV3-2) and TRBJ1-3, with D maybe TRBD1 (6 bases). Germline CDR1 is LGHDT and CDR2 is YNNKEL (reference sequence). V lost 5 bases and J 0 bases, leaving 14 bases between the germline ends. There are 16 residues in the CDR3. The CDR3 loop reads CASSRQDFYSGNTIYF. The CDR3 coding sequence is TGTGCCAGCAGCAGACAGGACTTTTACTCTGGAAACACCATATATTTT.

Here the CDR3 DNA reads TGTGCCAGCTCAAGACAGGGGAACATTGACACTGAAGCTTTCTTT. It is translated as CASSRQGNIDTEAFF. The V call is TRBV18, the J call TRBJ1-1, with 8 bases fitting TRBD1. Germline V CDR1 and CDR2: KGHSH, LQKENI. The V gene end was trimmed by 5 bases and the J gene end by 3 bases; junction bases not matched to a gene: 8. This CDR3 has 15 amino acids. The whole variable domain, filled in from reference TRBV18 and TRBJ1-1, reads NAGVMQNPRHLVRRRGQEARLRCSPMKGHSHVYWYRQLPEEGLKFMVYLQKENIIDESGMPKERFSAEFPKEGPSILRIQQVVRGDSAAYFCASSRQGNIDTEAFFGQGTRLTVV.

This chain links TRBV24-1 with TRBJ1-5; 7 bases agree with TRBD1. The CDR3 has 14 amino acids. Germline V lookup: CDR1 KGHDR, CDR2 SFDVKD. Trimming cost V 5 bases and J 4 bases; bases outside gene matches: 4. The CDR3 spells CATSVRGSNQPQHF. The CDR3 bases are TGTGCCACCAGTGTCAGGGGGAGTAATCAGCCCCAGCATTTT.

The J gene is TRBJ2-1, the V gene TRBV5-8; 10 bases align to TRBD2. The CDR3 extends over 18 amino acids. CDR1 is SGHTS and CDR2 is YDEGEE in the germline V gene. After removal of 4 bases from V and 8 bases from J, the junction contained 18 bases not matched to a gene. The CDR3 DNA is TGTGCCAGCAGCCCCGAGGCCCAGGGATTAGGACTAGCGGATGAGCAGTTCTTC. Translation: CASSPEAQGLGLADEQFF. Filled out from reference TRBV5-8 and TRBJ2-1, the complete variable domain reads EAGVTQSPTHLIKTRGQQATLRCSPISGHTSVYWYQQALGLGLQFLLWYDEGEERNRGNFPPRFSGRQFPNYSSELNVNALELEDSALYLCASSPEAQGLGLADEQFFGPGTRLTVL.

The V gene is TRBV18, the J gene TRBJ1-5, with 8 bases matching TRBD1. V trimming: 3 bases; J trimming: 3 bases; junction bases outside the gene matches: 7. Germline values: CDR1 KGHSH, CDR2 LQKENI. The CDR3 totals 16 residues. The DNA for the CDR3 is TGTGCCAGCTCACCTCAAGGACAGGGCTTCAATCAGCCCCAGCATTTT. As protein: CASSPQGQGFNQPQHF. Variable domain in full (rest from reference TRBV18 and TRBJ1-5): NAGVMQNPRHLVRRRGQEARLRCSPMKGHSHVYWYRQLPEEGLKFMVYLQKENIIDESGMPKERFSAEFPKEGPSILRIQQVVRGDSAAYFCASSPQGQGFNQPQHFGDGTRLSIL.

The CDR3 DNA follows: TGCGCCAGCAGCCCGAACAGGGGACACCAAGAGACCCAGTACTTC. It is translated as CASSPNRGHQETQYF. The chain links TRBV5-1 to TRBJ2-5; TRBD1 matches at 7 bases. The length of the CDR3 is 15 residues. Germline V gives CDR1 SGHRS, CDR2 YFSETQ. The V segment lost 4 bases and the J segment 0 bases; nucleotides outside the gene matches: 6.

The genes are TRBV4-2 and TRBJ1-1, with a weak D call TRBD1 (5 bases). V was shortened by 0 bases and J by 4 bases, with 6 bases between the two germline ends. The length of the CDR3 is 13 residues. Germline CDR1 reads LGHNA; CDR2 reads YNFKEQ. In DNA, the CDR3 is TGTGCCAGCAGCCAAGACGGGGGCACTGAAGCTTTCTTT. It is translated as CASSQDGGTEAFF.

This clone was detected only once. CDR3 region: CASSLGGLNTEAFF. In DNA form, the CDR3 reads TGTGCCAGCAGCCTAGGGGGGTTGAACACTGAAGCTTTCTTT. The chain uses TRBV5-5 and TRBJ1-1; maybe TRBD1 (6 bases). Germline V CDR1 and CDR2: SGHKS, YYEKEE (reference sequence). Between the trimmed V and J ends, which lost 4 bases and 0 bases, there was a span of 10 bases. The length of the CDR3 is 14 residues.

V is TRBV7-2 and J is TRBJ2-5; D remains unclear. CDR3 length: 14 amino acids. Germline CDR1 SGHTA, CDR2 FQGNSA. V shed 1 base and J shed 2 bases, with 8 bases lying between them. For the CDR3, the DNA is TGTGCCAGCAGCTTAGGACTGGGGCAAGAGACCCAGTACTTC. It yields the protein CASSLGLGQETQYF.

The chain has TRBV27 and TRBJ2-5; 11 nucleotides line up with TRBD2. Per the germline V gene, CDR1 is MNHEY and CDR2 is SMNVEV (reference sequence). The CDR3 consists of 14 residues. Losses at the gene ends were 6 bases for V and 3 bases for J; bases not matched to a gene: 3. The DNA for the CDR3 is TGTGCCAGCAGGGCACTAGCGGGAGAAGAGACCCAGTACTTC. Encoded protein: CASRALAGEETQYF.

The genes are TRBV2 and TRBJ2-1; possible D gene TRBD1, 6 bases. The CDR3 is 15 amino acids. The V and J ends lost 2 bases and 2 bases respectively, with 10 bases between them. Germline-derived CDR1 and CDR2 are SNHLY and FYNNEI. The CDR3 loop reads CASSERRGTYNEQFF. The CDR3 DNA reads TGTGCCAGCAGTGAACGCAGGGGCACCTACAATGAGCAGTTCTTC. The entire variable domain, with the rest obtained from reference TRBV2 and TRBJ2-1, is as follows: EPEVTQTPSHQVTQMGQEVILRCVPISNHLYFYWYRQILGQKVEFLVSFYNNEISEKSEIFDDQFSVERPDGSNFTLKIRSTKLEDSAMYFCASSERRGTYNEQFFGPGTRLTVL.

This rearrangement joins TRBV11-2 to TRBJ2-7; D is unclear. This CDR3 comprises 11 residues. V was shortened by 6 bases and J by 2 bases, with 5 bases between the two germline ends. Germline-derived CDR1 and CDR2 are SGHAT and FQNNGV. The CDR3 region is CASRSTYEQYF. Here the CDR3 DNA reads TGTGCCAGCAGATCGACCTACGAGCAGTACTTC.

The genes are TRBV5-4 and TRBJ1-2; weak D call: TRBD1 (5 bases). In germline, CDR1 is SGHNT, CDR2 YYREEE (reference sequence). Trimming removed 1 base from V and 7 bases from J, with 11 bases in between. The CDR3 contains 13 residues. CDR3 nucleotides: TGTGCCAGCAGCTTGAGGCAGGGAGTTGGCTACACCTTC. It translates to CASSLRQGVGYTF.

The chain links TRBV28 to TRBJ2-5, with 10 bases fitting TRBD2. Germline V gene sequence: CDR1 MDHEN, CDR2 SYDVKM. There are 14 residues in the CDR3. V shed 3 bases and J 3 bases; nucleotides not matched to a gene: 1. CDR3 loop: CASSFTSGEETQYF. For the CDR3, the DNA is TGTGCCAGCAGTTTCACTAGCGGGGAAGAGACCCAGTACTTC.

V gene TRBV12-3 or TRBV12-4 combines with J gene TRBJ2-7, with 7 nucleotides matching TRBD1. This CDR3 has 13 amino acids. The trim removed 1 base at V and 3 bases at J, leaving 0 bases unmatched. The CDR3 DNA sequence: TGTGCCAGCAGTTTAGGACAGGGCTACGAGCAGTACTTC. Its translation is CASSLGQGYEQYF.

The J gene is TRBJ2-7, the V gene TRBV28; D remains ambiguous. This CDR3 contains 12 residues. Germline V gene sequence: CDR1 MDHEN, CDR2 SYDVKM. V lost 4 bases to trimming and J lost 1 base, with 5 bases between them. CDR3 in amino acids: CASSSNSYEQYF. The CDR3 DNA reads TGTGCCAGCAGTTCCAATTCCTACGAGCAGTACTTC.

V gene TRBV5-4 combines with J gene TRBJ1-4; 8 bases are a match to TRBD1. This CDR3 region has 16 residues. The V and J ends lost 4 bases and 0 bases, in that order; junction bases with no gene match: 5. The germline V gene has CDR1 SGHNT and CDR2 YYREEE (reference sequence). CDR3 in amino acids: CASSTGQATTNEKLFF. CDR3 sequence (DNA): TGTGCCAGCAGCACGGGACAGGCGACAACTAATGAAAAACTGTTTTTT.